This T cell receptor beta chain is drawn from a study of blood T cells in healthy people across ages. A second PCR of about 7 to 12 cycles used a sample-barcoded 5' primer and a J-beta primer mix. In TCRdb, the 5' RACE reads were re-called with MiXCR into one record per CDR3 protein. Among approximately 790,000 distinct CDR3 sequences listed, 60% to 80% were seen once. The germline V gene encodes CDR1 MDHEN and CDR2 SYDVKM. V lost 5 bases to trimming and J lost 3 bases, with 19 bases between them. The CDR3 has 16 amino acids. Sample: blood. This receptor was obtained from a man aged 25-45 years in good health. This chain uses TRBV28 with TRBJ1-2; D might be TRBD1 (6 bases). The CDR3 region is CASSLLGGANYYGYTF. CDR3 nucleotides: TGTGCCAGCAGTCTCCTCGGGGGGGCAAACTACTATGGCTACACCTTC.